The present entry profiles one TCR beta chain with its context. Its antigen is unknown. This sample is drawn from a study of shared clonotypes between healthy human individuals. Points from the study as a whole: Generally, naive subsets came out with larger estimated richness than memory subsets. Non-shared clonotypes displayed generation probabilities falling below those of clonotypes present in all four donors.

Clones were sequenced by immunoSEQ multiplex PCR, and TCRdb holds only the in-frame ones, with some missing. The sample includes 2 million to 2.5 million clones, over 90% seen only once; the top ten take under 0.45%. This CDR3 has 14 amino acids. Between the trimmed V and J ends, which lost 2 bases and 8 bases, there was a span of 15 bases. From germline, CDR1 is MGHRA and CDR2 YSYEKL. The sequenced sample consisted of naive CD4+ T cells from PBMCs. Stated subset: CD45RA+ positively selected. The chain joins TRBV4-1 to TRBJ1-2; TRBD1 might be the D (5 bases). The sequence came from a man between 18 and 35 years old in good health. Some clones in this sample may be carry-over from other donors' samples. The CDR3 sequence is CASSQPGTGRGYTF. CDR3 DNA: TGCGCCAGCAGCCAACCCGGGACGGGTAGGGGCTACACCTTC.